This T cell receptor beta chain was recovered during a study of T cell responses to AZD1222 COVID-19 vaccine (dated by TCRdb to the early 2020s). With regard to the full study: TCR sequencing was performed for roughly 250 trial participants, of whom 207 were given two doses of AZD1222 and 26 were given two doses of MenACWY control vaccine. Trial participants were enrolled by age into 18-55, 56-69 and 70-plus year subgroups, with about 150, 27 and 61 TCR-sequenced participants respectively.

The CDR3 regions of human TCRbeta chains were analyzed by immunosequencing. Regarding the original processing steps: Repertoire TCRs were matched against a reference library of SARS-CoV-2-specific TCRs generated with the MIRA antigen-specificity platform. Breadth was defined as the fraction of unique TCRs that were SARS-CoV-2-associated, and depth was defined as the fraction of total T cells that were SARS-CoV-2-associated. Using the MIRA data, every spike-specific TCR was mapped to the spike region that the TCR reacted to and assigned to either a CD4 or a CD8 class. Log10-transformed breadth and depth values were compared by one-way ANOVA with Sidak's multiple comparisons tests. TCRdb provides this immuneACCESS table in a form limited to in-frame rearrangements. Some clones are lacking; in checked studies, under half of them reflect an unresolved V gene, and why the rest are absent is not known. V and J calls and clone size come straight from that table; D and trimming were deduced from the DNA. Here the sample has more than 95,000 clones; 84% occur a single time. The ten largest clones represent approximately 26% of the sample.

As to this clone: Its antigen is not yet known. Base qualities are not recorded, but no much larger clone differs from it by a single base.

What the authors observed across the whole study: After two AZD1222 doses, both the breadth and the depth of spike-specific TCRs were significantly higher than at day 0 and than in MenACWY recipients. The whole spike protein was spanned by vaccine-associated CD4 TCRs, and dominant responses were seen in regions 160-218 and 743-854. The 56-69-year group was small, and its depth increase did not reach significance, likely because of low power. Reportedly, almost half of the unique spike-specific TCRs recognized epitopes lying outside the regions that are mutated in the B.1.351 and B.1.1.7 variants. No day 14 peak-response samples were available, so repertoires were characterized only after the peak T cell response. Conclusions about previously exposed vaccinees were limited because only five to seven AZD1222 recipients were SARS-CoV-2 seropositive at baseline. Participants were mostly white British, with more females than males. The authors suggested clonal diversity may have been underestimated.

The CDR3 spans 11 residues, from the cysteine through the phenylalanine. Kept here is only the CDR3 DNA, which spans 33 bases and is read in frame from base 1. V loses 3 bases of germline sequence and J loses 16 bases, and the interval between the two ends is 14 bases. CDR1 and CDR2 are read off the germline V gene as SGDLS and YYNGEE. According to the study, the label for this sample's time point signals: about 28 days (+/-7) after the second vaccine dose. AZD1222 recipients whose second dose came at about 4 weeks and those whose second dose came at about 12 weeks were combined into one group, since spike-specific TCR depth and breadth did not differ between the two schedules. Vaccinee samples were obtained from the UK trials COV001 and COV002, which included a single-blind randomized controlled phase 2/3 trial of AZD1222 (ChAdOx1 nCoV-19) in healthy adults. Trial participant PBMC samples were collected at day 0 and day 28 after the second dose for TCRbeta chain sequencing.

The sequencing used peripheral blood, collected 28 days after the second AZD1222 dose. This clonotype originated in an adult who received the AZD1222 COVID-19 vaccine. The chain employs TRBV9 and TRBJ1-5; 6 matching bases give a weak D call of TRBD1. The CDR3 reads as follows: CASSGSRGIHF. The DNA is TGTGCCAGCAGCGGAAGCAGGGGAATCCATTTT.